Listed here are 27 T cell receptor beta chains from one sample, sequenced in a study of PD-1 blockade in mismatch repair-deficient tumors. Here immunoSEQ multiplex PCR was the method, and the copy in TCRdb shows in-frame clones only, minus some. The table shows some 15,000 clones, with around 83% occurring only once. The specimen comprised PBMCs, sampled less than 15 weeks after starting pembrolizumab. These receptors were taken from an adult with mismatch repair-deficient cancer.

V gene TRBV28 combines with J gene TRBJ1-2; 7 nucleotides agree with TRBD1. CDR1 and CDR2 from the germline V gene are MDHEN and SYDVKM. The CDR3 runs to 12 residues. V lost 8 bases to trimming and J lost 8 bases; unmatched junction nucleotides: 8. The CDR3 coding sequence is TGTGCCAGCGGGAGACAGGGTCGGGGCTACACCTTC. Residues: CASGRQGRGYTF.

Of note for this clone: A read error may account for a junction end that differs from germline. V usage is TRBV28 and J usage is TRBJ2-1, with 10 bases lining up with TRBD2. The CDR3 is 14 amino acids. Germline CDR1 MDHEN, CDR2 SYDVKM. Here the CDR3 DNA reads TGTGCCAGCAGTTTACCCCAGCTAGCGGGAGTAGGAGTCTTC. Its protein is CASSLPQLAGVGVF.

In this sample, this clone turned up a few times. V and J are TRBV5-1 and TRBJ2-7; 8 nucleotides agree with TRBD1. V shed 4 bases, J shed 6 bases, and the junction held 18 bases outside the gene matches. CDR3 length equals 17 residues. CDR1 and CDR2 (germline): SGHRS, YFSETQ. The CDR3 DNA reads as TGCGCCAGCAGCCTCCCCCGGCGACAGGGGCTTTCGGTCGAGCAGTACTTC. Its translation: CASSLPRRQGLSVEQYF. The complete variable domain, with remaining parts taken from reference TRBV5-1 and TRBJ2-7, reads KAGVTQTPRYLIKTRGQQVTLSCSPISGHRSVSWYQQTPGQGLQFLFEYFSETQRNKGNFPGRFSGRQFSNSRSEMNVSTLELGDSALYLCASSLPRRQGLSVEQYFGPGTRLTVT.

This clone was seen only once. The chain recombines TRBV11-3 with TRBJ2-5; D is perhaps TRBD2 (6 bases). Per the germline V gene, CDR1 is SGHNT and CDR2 is YENEEA. The V end was cut by 6 bases, the J end by 5 bases, with 16 bases between. This CDR3 contains 14 residues. The CDR3 loop is CASSRAGSLETQYF. In DNA form, the CDR3 reads TGTGCCAGCAGTCGGGCGGGGAGCTTGGAGACCCAGTACTTC.

The genes are TRBV29-1 and TRBJ1-2, with a possible D match to TRBD1 (5 bases). V was pared by 2 bases and J by 4 bases, with 11 bases between. The CDR3 spans 13 residues. CDR1 and CDR2 from the germline V gene are SQVTM and ANQGSEA. Written as DNA, the CDR3 is TGCAGCGTTGAAAGGGGAAGGCCCTATGGCTACACCTTC. Translating gives CSVERGRPYGYTF.

V is TRBV9 and J is TRBJ2-5; TRBD2 matches at 8 bases. From germline, CDR1 is SGDLS and CDR2 YYNGEE. The CDR3 is made up of 14 amino acids. V lost 1 base to trimming and J lost 5 bases; unmatched junction nucleotides: 4. As DNA, the CDR3 is TGTGCCAGCAGCGTACAACTAGCGGCTGAGACCCAGTACTTC. This encodes CASSVQLAAETQYF.

The sample holds one count of this clone. The chain employs TRBV28 and TRBJ2-5; TRBD2 agrees at 10 bases. The CDR3 totals 16 residues. Trimming removed 4 bases from V and 3 bases from J; junction bases left unmatched: 8. The germline V gene has CDR1 MDHEN and CDR2 SYDVKM. The CDR3 protein is CASSSSGTSVKETQYF. CDR3 coding DNA: TGTGCCAGCAGTTCCTCCGGGACTAGCGTTAAAGAGACCCAGTACTTC.

V usage is TRBV18 and J usage is TRBJ2-2, with D maybe TRBD2 (5 bases). This CDR3 region has 16 residues. Between the trimmed V and J ends, which lost 5 bases and 5 bases, there was a span of 18 bases. Germline CDR1 and CDR2: KGHSH and LQKENI. CDR3 in DNA: TGTGCCAGCTCAACGCCCGTACTAGAATGGACCGGGGAGCTGTTTTTT. It codes for CASSTPVLEWTGELFF.

The chain uses TRBV9 and TRBJ2-1; 8 bases align to TRBD1. Germline trimming cut 1 base from V and 4 bases from J; bases unmatched to any gene: 4. Germline V gene data show CDR1 as SGDLS and CDR2 as YYNGEE. The CDR3 is 15 amino acids. The CDR3 loop reads CASSVTGQGYNEQFF. The CDR3 nucleotides read TGTGCCAGCAGCGTAACTGGACAGGGATACAATGAGCAGTTCTTC.

The rearrangement uses TRBV5-1 and TRBJ1-1, with D perhaps TRBD1 (6 bases). The germline V and J ends were trimmed by 4 bases and 0 bases, with 13 bases remaining between them. This CDR3 is 15 amino acids long. Looked up from germline, CDR1 is SGHRS and CDR2 is YFSETQ. The CDR3 coding sequence is TGCGCCAGCAGCCCTGATGGGACAATGAACACTGAAGCTTTCTTT. Protein product: CASSPDGTMNTEAFF. Full variable domain (remainder filled in from reference TRBV5-1 and TRBJ1-1): KAGVTQTPRYLIKTRGQQVTLSCSPISGHRSVSWYQQTPGQGLQFLFEYFSETQRNKGNFPGRFSGRQFSNSRSEMNVSTLELGDSALYLCASSPDGTMNTEAFFGQGTRLTVV.

J is TRBJ1-4 and V is TRBV11-2; 8 bases align to TRBD1. This CDR3 is built from 16 residues. Germline V gives CDR1 SGHAT, CDR2 FQNNGV. V lost 2 bases and J lost 4; bases outside the gene matches: 6. The CDR3 sequence: CASSLWYRGINEKLFF. CDR3 nucleotide sequence: TGTGCCAGCAGCTTATGGTACAGGGGGATTAATGAAAAACTGTTTTTT.

This chain connects TRBV2 to TRBJ2-1; 12 positions match TRBD2. Trimming at V came to 6 bases and at J to 5 bases, leaving 8 bases not matched to a gene. Germline CDR1 SNHLY, CDR2 FYNNEI. The CDR3 runs to 16 residues. CDR3 loop: CASRRERLAGDNEQFF. Here the CDR3 DNA reads TGTGCCAGCAGGAGAGAACGACTAGCGGGAGACAATGAGCAGTTCTTC.

J is TRBJ2-1 and V is TRBV4-1, with 7 bases aligning to TRBD2. The germline gives CDR1 MGHRA, CDR2 YSYEKL. CDR3 size: 15 residues. V gave up 2 bases and J gave up 7 bases; unmatched junction bases: 8. CDR3 sequence (DNA): TGCGCCAGCAGCCAAATGGGACTAATACGGAATGAGCAGTTCTTC. This codes for CASSQMGLIRNEQFF.

This clone was seen only once. V is TRBV7-2 and J is TRBJ2-1, with D hard to call. Trimming shortened V by 8 bases and J by 10 bases, and 21 bases separated the two germline ends. The CDR3 covers 14 residues. The germline gives CDR1 SGHTA, CDR2 FQGNSA. The CDR3 sequence is CASGPKIGSEEQFF. The CDR3 DNA is TGTGCCAGCGGCCCAAAGATTGGAAGCGAGGAGCAGTTCTTC.

The V call is TRBV5-4, the J call TRBJ2-1; perhaps TRBD2 as D (6 bases). Germline assignment: CDR1 SGHNT and CDR2 YYREEE (reference sequence). The CDR3 is 15 residues long. The V end lost 5 bases, the J end lost 0 bases, and 12 bases lay between the germline ends. Here the CDR3 reads CASRRDQSSYNEQFF. CDR3 nucleotide sequence: TGTGCCAGCAGGCGGGACCAGAGCTCCTACAATGAGCAGTTCTTC. The variable domain in full, completed from reference TRBV5-4 and TRBJ2-1, reads ETGVTQSPTHLIKTRGQQVTLRCSSQSGHNTVSWYQQALGQGPQFIFQYYREEENGRGNFPPRFSGLQFPNYSSELNVNALELDDSALYLCASRRDQSSYNEQFFGPGTRLTVL.

The chain is built from TRBV27 and TRBJ1-4; D may be TRBD1 (5 bases). CDR1 MNHEY and CDR2 SMNVEV come from the germline V gene (reference sequence). Deletions cut 3 bases from V and 7 bases from J, with 15 bases between. This CDR3 is built from 15 residues. This CDR3 is CASSLAAGWGEKLFF. The CDR3 DNA reads TGTGCCAGCAGTTTGGCGGCAGGGTGGGGTGAAAAACTGTTTTTT.

The chain uses TRBV15 and TRBJ2-7, with D maybe TRBD1 (5 bases). The CDR3 spans 16 residues. Looked up from germline, CDR1 is LNHNV and CDR2 is YYDKDF (reference sequence). Trimming took off 1 base at V and 3 bases at J, with 16 bases between the two ends. CDR3 nucleotides: TGTGCCACCAGCAGAGGGGCAGGGATGGCGGACTACGAGCAGTACTTC. Its protein product is CATSRGAGMADYEQYF.

This chain uses TRBV18 with TRBJ1-4; 7 bases line up with TRBD1. CDR3 size: 16 residues. Germline V gene sequence: CDR1 KGHSH, CDR2 LQKENI. The junction had 6 bases not matched to a gene; V was cut back by 5 bases and J by 0 bases. CDR3 sequence reads: CASSYGTVPTNEKLFF. The CDR3 DNA is TGTGCCAGCTCATACGGGACAGTACCAACTAATGAAAAACTGTTTTTT.

The J gene is TRBJ2-7, the V gene TRBV5-6, with TRBD2 matching 9 bases. The CDR3 is 15 amino acids. V was clipped by 3 bases and J by 0 bases; unmatched bases: 4. Germline V gene sequence: CDR1 SGHDT, CDR2 YYEEEE. CDR3 sequence (DNA): TGTGCCAGCAGCTCTCTAGCGGGGCGCTCCTACGAGCAGTACTTC. As protein: CASSSLAGRSYEQYF.

This clone has a single count. This chain joins TRBV7-3 and TRBJ2-3; TRBD2 agrees at 13 bases. V trimming: 5 bases; J trimming: 10 bases; junction bases outside the gene matches: 9. Germline loops: CDR1 SGHTA, CDR2 FQGTGA. This CDR3 is built from 15 residues. The CDR3 DNA sequence: TGTGCCAGCAGCCCCCCCACTAGCGGGAGGGAACCGCAGTATTTT. It specifies CASSPPTSGREPQYF.

The chain uses TRBV2 and TRBJ1-1; TRBD1 is a possible D gene (6 bases). The CDR3 spans 14 residues. Germline CDR1 SNHLY, CDR2 FYNNEI. V was pared by 4 bases and J by 6 bases, with 15 bases between. CDR3 loop: CASSGARQGPEAFF. In DNA, the CDR3 is TGTGCCAGCAGTGGGGCTCGCCAGGGGCCTGAAGCTTTCTTT.

This chain links TRBV5-1 with TRBJ2-5; D perhaps matches TRBD2 (6 bases). The V end was cut by 3 bases, the J end by 2 bases, with 11 bases between. CDR1 SGHRS and CDR2 YFSETQ come from the germline V gene. This CDR3 comprises 14 residues. CDR3 residues: CASSWGAGQETQYF. The CDR3 DNA sequence: TGCGCCAGCAGCTGGGGTGCGGGGCAAGAGACCCAGTACTTC.

The chain combines TRBV6-1 with TRBJ2-5; 14 bases map to TRBD2. The CDR3 covers 16 residues. V was pared by 2 bases and J by 4 bases, with 3 bases of the junction left unmatched. Looked up from germline, CDR1 is MNHNS and CDR2 is SASEGT. The CDR3 DNA sequence: TGTGCCAGCAGTGAAAGGGGACTAGCGGGAGTAGAGACCCAGTACTTC. Protein sequence: CASSERGLAGVETQYF.

This chain uses TRBV19 with TRBJ1-5; the D is unclear. Germline V CDR1 and CDR2: LNHDA, SQIVND (reference sequence). The V end lost 5 bases, the J end lost 4 bases, and 9 bases lay between the germline ends. The CDR3 runs 13 residues. The CDR3 sequence: CASSSRENQPQHF. As DNA, the CDR3 is TGTGCCAGTAGTTCACGTGAGAATCAGCCCCAGCATTTT. Based on the CDR3 plus reference TRBV19 and TRBJ1-5, the full variable domain is DGGITQSPKYLFRKEGQNVTLSCEQNLNHDAMYWYRQDPGQGLRLIYYSQIVNDFQKGDIAEGYSVSREKKESFPLTVTSAQKNPTAFYLCASSSRENQPQHFGDGTRLSIL.

This clone turned up a few times. The chain recombines TRBV28 with TRBJ2-7; D ambiguous. Germline CDR1 reads MDHEN; CDR2 reads SYDVKM. This CDR3 region has 16 residues. V was trimmed by 7 bases and J by 0 bases, leaving 19 bases between them. The CDR3 protein is CASNPLRKAASYEQYF. CDR3 in DNA: TGTGCCAGCAACCCCCTTAGAAAGGCGGCCTCCTACGAGCAGTACTTC.

This clone was seen just once. The chain has TRBV28 and TRBJ1-5; 7 bases fit TRBD1. Germline CDR1 MDHEN, CDR2 SYDVKM. The junction had 8 bases not matched to a gene; V was cut back by 3 bases and J by 6 bases. The length of the CDR3 is 15 residues. As DNA, the CDR3 is TGTGCCAGCAGTTTTGCGACAGGGAAAGGTCAGCCCCAGCATTTT. It encodes CASSFATGKGQPQHF.

The chain recombines TRBV5-1 with TRBJ2-6, with 11 bases fitting TRBD2. The germline CDR1 and CDR2 sequences are SGHRS and YFSETQ. V gave up 0 bases and J gave up 3 bases; unmatched junction bases: 8. CDR3 length: 19 amino acids. The CDR3 here is CASSLEGLAGGYGANVLTF. For the CDR3, the DNA is TGCGCCAGCAGCTTGGAGGGGCTAGCGGGAGGTTATGGGGCCAACGTCCTGACTTTC. Supplemented by reference TRBV5-1 and TRBJ2-6, the full variable domain reads KAGVTQTPRYLIKTRGQQVTLSCSPISGHRSVSWYQQTPGQGLQFLFEYFSETQRNKGNFPGRFSGRQFSNSRSEMNVSTLELGDSALYLCASSLEGLAGGYGANVLTFGAGSRLTVL.